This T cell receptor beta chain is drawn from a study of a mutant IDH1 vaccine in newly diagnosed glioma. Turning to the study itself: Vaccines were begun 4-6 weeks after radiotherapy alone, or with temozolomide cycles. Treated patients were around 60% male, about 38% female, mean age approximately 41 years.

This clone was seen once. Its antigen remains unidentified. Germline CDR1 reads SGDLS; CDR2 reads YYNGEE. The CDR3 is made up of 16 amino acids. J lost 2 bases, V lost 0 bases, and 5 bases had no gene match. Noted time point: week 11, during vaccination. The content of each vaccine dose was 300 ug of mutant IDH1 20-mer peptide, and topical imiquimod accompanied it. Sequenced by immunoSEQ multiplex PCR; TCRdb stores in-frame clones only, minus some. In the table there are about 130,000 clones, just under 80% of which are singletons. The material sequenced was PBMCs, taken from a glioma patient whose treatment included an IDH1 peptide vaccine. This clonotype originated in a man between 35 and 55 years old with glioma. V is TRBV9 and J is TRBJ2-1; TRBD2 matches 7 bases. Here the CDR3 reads CASSVGPSGTYNEQFF. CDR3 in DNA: TGTGCCAGCAGCGTAGGGCCTAGCGGTACCTACAATGAGCAGTTCTTC.